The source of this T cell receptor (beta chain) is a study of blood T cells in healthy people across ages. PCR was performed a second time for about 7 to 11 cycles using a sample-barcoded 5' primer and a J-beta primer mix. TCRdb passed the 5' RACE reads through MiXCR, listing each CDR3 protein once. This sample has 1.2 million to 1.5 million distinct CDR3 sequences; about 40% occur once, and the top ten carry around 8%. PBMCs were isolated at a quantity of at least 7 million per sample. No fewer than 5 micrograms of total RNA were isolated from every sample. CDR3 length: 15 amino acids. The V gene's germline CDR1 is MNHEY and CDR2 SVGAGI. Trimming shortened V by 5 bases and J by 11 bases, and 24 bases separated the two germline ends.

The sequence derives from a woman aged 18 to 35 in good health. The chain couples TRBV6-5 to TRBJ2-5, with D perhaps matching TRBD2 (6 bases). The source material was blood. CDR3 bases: TGTGCCAGCAGTGCGGGACTTCCGCAAATCAATGAGCAGTACTTC. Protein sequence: CASSAGLPQINEQYF.